A selection of T cell receptor beta chains follows, all from one sample in a study of cytomegalovirus exposure and HLA in healthy donors. This table comes from immunoSEQ multiplex PCR, and its TCRdb copy is limited to in-frame clones, with some not included. This sample has approximately 190,000 clones; 85% to 90% occur once, and the top ten carry 1% to 1.5%. What was sequenced was PBMCs. The receptor set was obtained from a man aged 30-40 years in good health and CMV-seronegative. CDR3s include the opening cysteine and the closing phenylalanine or tryptophan. A D gene is named only where the DNA matches it firmly.

V: TRBV30; D: TRBD2; J: TRBJ2-7; length: 14; DNA: TGTGCCTGGAGTCCTCGCGGGAGCGGTTACGAGCAGTACTTC; CDR3: CAWSPRGSGYEQYF
V: TRBV5-6; D: TRBD2; J: TRBJ2-5; length: 19; DNA: TGTGCCAGCAGCTTACTAGTTGGTGGGACTAGCGGGAGCGGGGAGACCCAGTACTTC; CDR3: CASSLLVGGTSGSGETQYF
V: TRBV5-5; D: .; J: TRBJ2-2; length: 15; DNA: TGTGCCAGCAGCTTGAGGGGTCGAGGCACCGGGGAGCTGTTTTTT; CDR3: CASSLRGRGTGELFF
V: TRBV6-1; D: TRBD1; J: TRBJ1-1; length: 15; DNA: TGTGCCAGCAGTTCTAAGGACAGGGGGAACACTGAAGCTTTCTTT; CDR3: CASSSKDRGNTEAFF
V: TRBV29-1; D: .; J: TRBJ2-3; length: 13; DNA: TGCAGCGCTGGCCCGATTAGCACAGATACGCAGTATTTT; CDR3: CSAGPISTDTQYF
V: TRBV5-1; D: TRBD2; J: TRBJ2-1; length: 16; DNA: TGCGCCAGCAGCTTCCCGGGACTAGCGGGCCTCAATGAGCAGTTCTTC; CDR3: CASSFPGLAGLNEQFF
V: TRBV7-6; D: TRBD2; J: TRBJ2-1; length: 16; DNA: TGTGCCAGCAGCTTAGCGATTAGGACTAGCGGGAATGAGCAGTTCTTC; CDR3: CASSLAIRTSGNEQFF
V: TRBV28; D: TRBD2; J: TRBJ2-2; length: 15; DNA: TGTGCCAGCAGGGCGGGGGGGCCCGACACCGGGGAGCTGTTTTTT; CDR3: CASRAGGPDTGELFF
V: TRBV28; D: TRBD2; J: TRBJ2-1; length: 14; DNA: TGTGCCAGCAGTTTATTAGGACTAGCACATGAGCAGTTCTTC; CDR3: CASSLLGLAHEQFF
V: TRBV5-4; D: .; J: TRBJ2-6; length: 15; DNA: TGTGCCAGCAGCTTCTCCTACTCTGGGGCCAACGTCCTGACTTTC; CDR3: CASSFSYSGANVLTF